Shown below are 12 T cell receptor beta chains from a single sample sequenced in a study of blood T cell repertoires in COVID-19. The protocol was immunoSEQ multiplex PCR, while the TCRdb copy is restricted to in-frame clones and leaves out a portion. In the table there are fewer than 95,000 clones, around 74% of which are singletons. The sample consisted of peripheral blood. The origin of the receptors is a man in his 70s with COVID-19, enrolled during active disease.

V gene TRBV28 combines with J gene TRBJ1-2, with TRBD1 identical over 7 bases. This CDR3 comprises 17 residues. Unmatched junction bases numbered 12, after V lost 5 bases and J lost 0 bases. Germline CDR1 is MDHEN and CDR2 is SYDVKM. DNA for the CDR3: TGTGCCAGCAGTCCAGTATCACAGGGGCTAGCTAACTATGGCTACACCTTC. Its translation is CASSPVSQGLANYGYTF.

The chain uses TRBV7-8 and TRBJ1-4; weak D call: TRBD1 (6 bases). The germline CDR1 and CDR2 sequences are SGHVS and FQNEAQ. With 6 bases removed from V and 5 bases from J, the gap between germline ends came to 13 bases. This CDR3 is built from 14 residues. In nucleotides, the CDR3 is TGTGCCAGCAGACGGGACACGGGAAATGAAAAACTGTTTTTT. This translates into CASRRDTGNEKLFF.

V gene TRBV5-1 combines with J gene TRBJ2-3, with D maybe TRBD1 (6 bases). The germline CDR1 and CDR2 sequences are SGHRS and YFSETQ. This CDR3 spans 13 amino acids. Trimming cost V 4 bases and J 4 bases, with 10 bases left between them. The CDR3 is CASSDAGADTQYF. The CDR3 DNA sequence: TGCGCCAGCAGCGACGCAGGGGCAGATACGCAGTATTTT.

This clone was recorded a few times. In DNA form, the CDR3 reads TGCGCCAGCAGCCTGACAGGGCCCGAGCAGTACTTC. This sequence encodes CASSLTGPEQYF. The V call is TRBV5-1, the J call TRBJ2-7, with 7 bases fitting TRBD1. CDR1 is SGHRS and CDR2 is YFSETQ in the germline V gene. V dropped 4 bases and J dropped 6; count of bases not matched to a gene: 4. The length of the CDR3 is 12 residues.

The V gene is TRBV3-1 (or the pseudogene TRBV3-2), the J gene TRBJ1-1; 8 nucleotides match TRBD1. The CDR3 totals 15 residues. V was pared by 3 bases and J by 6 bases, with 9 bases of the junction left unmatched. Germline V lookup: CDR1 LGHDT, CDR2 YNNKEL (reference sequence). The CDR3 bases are TGTGCCAGCAGCCATCCCGGACAGGGCACCCCTGAAGCTTTCTTT. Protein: CASSHPGQGTPEAFF.

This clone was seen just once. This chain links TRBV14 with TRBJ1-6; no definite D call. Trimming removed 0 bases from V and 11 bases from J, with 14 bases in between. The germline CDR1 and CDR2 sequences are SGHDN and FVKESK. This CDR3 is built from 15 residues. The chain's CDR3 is CASSQEGGRGAPLHF. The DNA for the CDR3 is TGTGCCAGCAGCCAAGAAGGCGGCCGGGGTGCACCCCTCCACTTT.

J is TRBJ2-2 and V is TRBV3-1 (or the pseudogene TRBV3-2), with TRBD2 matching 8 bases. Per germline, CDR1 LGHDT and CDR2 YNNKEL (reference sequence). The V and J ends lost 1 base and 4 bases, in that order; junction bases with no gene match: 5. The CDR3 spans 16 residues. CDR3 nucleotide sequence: TGTGCCAGCAGCCAAGTACAGCTAGCGGGCACCGGGGAGCTGTTTTTT. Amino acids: CASSQVQLAGTGELFF.

The CDR3 DNA is TGTGCCAGCAGTTTCCCACGCGGGCAGTTCTTC. It translates to CASSFPRGQFF. The chain combines TRBV28 with TRBJ2-1; D is undetermined. V lost 3 bases, J lost 12 bases, and 9 bases lay in between. Germline CDR1 is MDHEN and CDR2 is SYDVKM. The CDR3 loop spans 11 amino acids.

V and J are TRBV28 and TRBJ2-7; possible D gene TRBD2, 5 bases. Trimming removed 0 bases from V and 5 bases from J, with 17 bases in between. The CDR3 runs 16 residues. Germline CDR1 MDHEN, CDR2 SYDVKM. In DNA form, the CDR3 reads TGTGCCAGCAGTTTATGGAGGGCCGGGAAGGATGACGAGCAGTACTTC. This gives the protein CASSLWRAGKDDEQYF.

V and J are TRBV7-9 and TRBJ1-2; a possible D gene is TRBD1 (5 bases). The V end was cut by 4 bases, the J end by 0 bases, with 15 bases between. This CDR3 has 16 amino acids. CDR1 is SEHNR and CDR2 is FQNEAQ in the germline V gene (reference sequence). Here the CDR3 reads CASSSSGGLANYGYTF. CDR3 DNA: TGTGCCAGCAGCTCTAGCGGGGGGTTAGCTAACTATGGCTACACCTTC.

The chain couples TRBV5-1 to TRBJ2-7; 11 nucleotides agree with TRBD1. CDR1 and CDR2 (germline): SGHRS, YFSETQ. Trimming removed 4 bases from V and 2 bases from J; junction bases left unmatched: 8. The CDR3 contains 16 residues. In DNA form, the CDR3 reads TGCGCCAGCAGCGCCGGACAGGGGGCTACTACCTACGAGCAGTACTTC. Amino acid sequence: CASSAGQGATTYEQYF. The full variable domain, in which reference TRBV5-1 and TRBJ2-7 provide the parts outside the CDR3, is KAGVTQTPRYLIKTRGQQVTLSCSPISGHRSVSWYQQTPGQGLQFLFEYFSETQRNKGNFPGRFSGRQFSNSRSEMNVSTLELGDSALYLCASSAGQGATTYEQYFGPGTRLTVT.

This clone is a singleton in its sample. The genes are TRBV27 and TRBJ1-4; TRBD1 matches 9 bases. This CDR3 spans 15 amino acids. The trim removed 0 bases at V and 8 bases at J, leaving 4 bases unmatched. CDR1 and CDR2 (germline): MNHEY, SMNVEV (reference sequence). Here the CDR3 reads CASSLSSGQGEKLFF. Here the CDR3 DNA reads TGTGCCAGCAGTTTATCCTCTGGACAGGGGGAAAAACTGTTTTTT. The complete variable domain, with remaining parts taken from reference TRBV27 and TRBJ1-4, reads EAQVTQNPRYLITVTGKKLTVTCSQNMNHEYMSWYRQDPGLGLRQIYYSMNVEVTDKGDVPEGYKVSRKEKRNFPLILESPSPNQTSLYFCASSLSSGQGEKLFFGSGTQLSVL.